Following are 26 T cell receptor beta chains from one sample sequenced in a study of T cells in women clearing cervical HPV infection. Method: immunoSEQ multiplex PCR; TCRdb's copy keeps in-frame clones and lacks some. Recorded for this sample: about 35,000 clones. The sequenced sample consisted of blood buffy coat. The receptor source for this set is a woman between 18 and 69 years old with a cervical HPV16 infection that either progressed to CIN3+ or cleared (not recorded which).

Comment on this clone: The read ends 3 residues early relative to the CDR3; the germline J gene fills the gap. The chain links TRBV29-1 to TRBJ1-4, with D maybe TRBD1 (5 bases). Germline V CDR1 and CDR2: SQVTM, ANQGSEA. The CDR3 extends over 14 amino acids. The CDR3 loop reads CSVAPASGANVLFF. Partial CDR3 DNA: TGCAGCGTTGCCCCAGCCTCTGGGGCCAACGTA.

Comment on this clone: The sequence runs out 3 residues before the end of the CDR3; the remainder is reconstructed from the germline J gene. The chain has TRBV2 and TRBJ2-5; 7 bases line up with TRBD1. The CDR3 totals 15 residues. Germline V gives CDR1 SNHLY, CDR2 FYNNEI. The sequenced part of the CDR3 DNA is TGTGCCAGGCAGCCGAACAGGGGAACAACAGATACC. Translating it yields CARQPNRGTTDT. The entire CDR3 sequence reads CARQPNRGTTDTQYF.

For this clone: The missing CDR3 end, 3 residues past where the read stops, is filled in from the germline J gene. The chain joins TRBV29-1 to TRBJ2-5; 10 bases fit TRBD2. Germline CDR1 reads SQVTM; CDR2 reads ANQGSEA. This CDR3 is built from 14 residues. V lost 7 bases to trimming and J lost 5 bases; unmatched junction nucleotides: 10. The sequenced CDR3 bases are TGCAGCGCCTGGGGGAGCGGGAGGGCGGAGACC. Translation: CSAWGSGRAET. The whole CDR3 region reads CSAWGSGRAETQYF. The full variable domain, in which reference TRBV29-1 and TRBJ2-5 provide the parts outside the CDR3, is SAVISQKPSRDICQRGTSLTIQCQVDSQVTMMFWYRQQPGQSLTLIATANQGSEATYESGFVIDKFPISRPNLTFSTLTVSNMSPEDSSIYLCSAWGSGRAETQYFGPGTRLLVL.

To note about this clone: The read ends 3 residues early relative to the CDR3; the germline J gene fills the gap. The sample has other DNA sequences that encode this CDR3 too. J is TRBJ2-1 and V is TRBV28; 12 bases map to TRBD2. Germline V lookup: CDR1 MDHEN, CDR2 SYDVKM. The CDR3 covers 15 residues. Trimming at V came to 6 bases and at J to 4 bases, leaving 4 bases not matched to a gene. CDR3 DNA (partial): TGTGCCAGCAGCCCGACTAGCGGGGGTTACAATGAG. This codes for CASSPTSGGYNE. The CDR3, in full, reads CASSPTSGGYNEQFF.

Concerning this clone itself: The read ends 3 residues shy of where the CDR3 ends; the end is completed using the germline J gene. The chain joins TRBV15 to TRBJ1-4; 10 bases are a match to TRBD1. Germline CDR1 and CDR2: LNHNV and YYDKDF (reference sequence). The CDR3 is 15 amino acids. V lost 2 bases and J lost 7; bases outside the gene matches: 4. CDR3 sequence: CATSRPRDRGEKLFF. Incomplete CDR3 DNA: TGTGCCACCAGCAGACCCAGGGACAGGGGTGAAAAA.

Incomplete CDR3 DNA: TGTGCCAGCAGAATCACGGGAGAAGGGGCGACAGATACC. Protein: CASRITGEGATDT. The full CDR3 protein is CASRITGEGATDTYTF. The chain combines TRBV14 with TRBJ1-2; TRBD1 might be the D (5 bases). Read sequence stops 3 residues before the CDR3 end, and the germline J gene provides the missing end. The CDR3 has 16 amino acids. Germline loops: CDR1 SGHDN, CDR2 FVKESK. Full variable domain (remainder filled in from reference TRBV14 and TRBJ1-2): EAGVTQFPSHSVIEKGQTVTLRCDPISGHDNLYWYRRVMGKEIKFLLHFVKESKQDESGMPNNRFLAERTGGTYSTLKVQPAELEDSGVYFCASRITGEGATDTYTFGSGTRLTVV.

CDR3 sequence: CASSLSIAGSEAFF. The sequenced CDR3 bases are TGTGCCAGCAGCTTATCGATCGCGGGGTCGGAA. The V and J genes are TRBV7-8 and TRBJ1-1, with unresolved D. The read comes to an end 3 residues before the CDR3 does, leaving the germline J gene to fill in the end. Germline loops: CDR1 SGHVS, CDR2 FQNEAQ. The CDR3 is made up of 14 amino acids.

Worth noting for this clone: Its ends do not fully match the called genes, so a read error is possible. The read ends 3 residues shy of where the CDR3 ends; the end is completed using the germline J gene. The chain has TRBV9 and TRBJ1-4; D is possibly TRBD1 (5 bases). Germline values: CDR1 SGDLS, CDR2 YYNGEE. The CDR3 runs to 14 residues. The CDR3 loop reads CASSVVGTAEKLFF. The sequenced CDR3 bases are TGTGCTAGCAGCGTAGTTGGGACTGCAGAAAAA.

Notes on this clone: Read sequence stops 3 residues before the CDR3 end, and the germline J gene provides the missing end. The J gene is TRBJ2-1, the V gene TRBV7-3; D not resolved. Germline values: CDR1 SGHTA, CDR2 FQGTGA. The CDR3 sequence is 14 residues long. Trimming cost V 5 bases and J 4 bases, with 12 bases left between them. The CDR3 loop is CASSLGAFYNEQFF. The sequenced CDR3 bases are TGTGCCAGCAGCCTAGGAGCTTTTTACAATGAG.

For this clone: The read ends 3 residues before the CDR3 terminus; that terminus is restored from the germline J gene. V usage is TRBV19 and J usage is TRBJ1-3, with 7 positions matching TRBD1. The CDR3 consists of 15 residues. The germline V gene has CDR1 LNHDA and CDR2 SQIVND (reference sequence). J was trimmed by 4 bases and V by 7 bases; bases with no gene match: 10. The CDR3: CASTVGQLPGNTIYF. Incomplete CDR3 DNA: TGTGCCAGTACCGTGGGACAGCTCCCCGGAAACACC.

Turning to this clone: The read stops 3 residues short of the end of the CDR3; the missing end is completed from the germline J gene. The chain uses TRBV2 and TRBJ2-1, with TRBD1 identical over 7 bases. CDR1 and CDR2 (germline): SNHLY, FYNNEI. This CDR3 is built from 13 residues. The trim removed 6 bases at V and 5 bases at J, leaving 4 bases unmatched. This chain's CDR3 is CASRQGLNNEQFF. The sequenced CDR3 bases are TGTGCCAGCAGACAGGGGCTGAACAATGAG.

About this clone itself: The read ends 3 residues before the CDR3 terminus; that terminus is restored from the germline J gene. The chain joins TRBV20-1 to TRBJ2-1, with D possibly TRBD2 on 5 matching bases. CDR3 length equals 14 residues. The V and J ends lost 2 bases and 0 bases respectively, with 8 bases between them. The germline gives CDR1 DFQATT, CDR2 SNEGSKA (reference sequence). Here the CDR3 reads CSARSGRSYNEQFF. The covered CDR3 bases are TGCAGTGCTAGAAGCGGTCGCTCCTACAATGAG.

Comment on this clone: The DNA ends 3 residues before the CDR3 does, and the rest of the CDR3 is filled in from the germline J gene. This rearrangement joins TRBV28 to TRBJ2-7; weak D call: TRBD1 (6 bases). The CDR3 runs 14 residues. V shed 2 bases and J shed 5 bases, with 13 bases lying between them. Germline V gene data show CDR1 as MDHEN and CDR2 as SYDVKM. The CDR3 bases that were read are TGTGCCAGCAGTTTAGGTCAGGGGACAAACGAG. It yields the protein CASSLGQGTNE. The CDR3, in full, reads CASSLGQGTNEQYF.

Notes on this clone: The sequence runs out 3 residues before the end of the CDR3; the remainder is reconstructed from the germline J gene. V gene TRBV7-8 combines with J gene TRBJ2-5; TRBD2 matches 11 bases. This CDR3 has 18 amino acids. Germline-derived CDR1 and CDR2 are SGHVS and FQNEAQ. The trim removed 2 bases at V and 3 bases at J, leaving 11 bases unmatched. The CDR3 protein is CASSLPRRLAGGKETQYF. The DNA read from the CDR3 is TGTGCCAGCAGCTTACCCCGGCGGCTAGCGGGGGGCAAAGAGACC.

A word on this clone: With the read ending 3 residues before the CDR3 end, the germline J gene is used to fill in that end. The J gene is TRBJ2-3, the V gene TRBV7-7, with a possible D match to TRBD1 (5 bases). Germline V lookup: CDR1 SSHAT, CDR2 FNYEAQ (reference sequence). This CDR3 comprises 14 residues. CDR3 region: CASSSQGPRETQYF. The DNA read from the CDR3 is TGTGCCAGCAGCTCCCAGGGCCCCAGAGAGACG.

A remark on this clone: Sequencing ends 3 residues short of the CDR3 end; the germline J gene provides the rest. The chain recombines TRBV20-1 with TRBJ2-3; TRBD2 matches 7 bases. V shed 8 bases and J 2 bases; nucleotides not matched to a gene: 7. From germline, CDR1 is DFQATT and CDR2 SNEGSKA (reference sequence). This CDR3 contains 13 residues. This chain's CDR3 is CSPLAEFTDTQYF. Incomplete CDR3 DNA: TGCAGTCCCCTAGCGGAGTTCACAGATACG.

As regards this clone: The read falls 3 residues short of the CDR3 end, and the missing part is taken from the germline J gene. This chain uses TRBV6-1 with TRBJ1-1; a weak D match, TRBD1 (6 bases). From germline, CDR1 is MNHNS and CDR2 SASEGT. The CDR3 sequence is 16 residues long. Trimming stripped 2 bases from V and 0 bases from J, with 13 bases between. The covered CDR3 bases are TGTGCCAGCAGTGAAAGTCCAACAGGGATGAACACTGAA. Translation gives CASSESPTGMNTE. The complete CDR3 sequence is CASSESPTGMNTEAFF.

About this clone: The read halts 3 residues ahead of the CDR3 end, with the missing end drawn from the germline J gene. This chain links TRBV7-2 with TRBJ2-2; maybe TRBD1 (5 bases). The germline CDR1 and CDR2 sequences are SGHTA and FQGNSA. The CDR3 is 14 amino acids. Incomplete CDR3 DNA: TGTGCCAGCAGCCCACGACAGCGAAATTCACCG. The encoded protein is CASSPRQRNSP. The whole CDR3 protein reads CASSPRQRNSPLFF.

On this clone: The read stops 3 residues short of the end of the CDR3; the missing end is completed from the germline J gene. This chain uses TRBV18 with TRBJ2-4; weak D call: TRBD2 (5 bases). CDR3 size: 13 residues. Germline CDR1 KGHSH, CDR2 LQKENI. The CDR3 bases that were read are TGTGCCAGCCGCCGGGGAGACAACTATGGT. It is translated as CASRRGDNYG. The whole CDR3 sequence reads CASRRGDNYGQYF.

A note on this clone: With the read ending 3 residues before the CDR3 end, the germline J gene is used to fill in that end. This chain uses TRBV2 with TRBJ1-1; D remains ambiguous. This CDR3 has 14 amino acids. In germline, CDR1 is SNHLY, CDR2 FYNNEI. Trimming cost V 3 bases and J 3 bases, with 11 bases left between them. CDR3 DNA (partial): TGTGCCAGCAGTGAGGGTCTAAGGGACACTGAA. It is translated as CASSEGLRDTE. The full CDR3 is CASSEGLRDTEAFF.

CDR3 sequence reads: CASSQWDTWGEQFF. The CDR3 DNA, read in part, is TGTGCCAGCAGCCAATGGGACACCTGGGGTGAG. This chain uses TRBV11-3 with TRBJ2-1, with TRBD1 as a possible D gene (6 bases). The read falls 3 residues short of the CDR3 end, and the missing part is taken from the germline J gene. The germline V gene has CDR1 SGHNT and CDR2 YENEEA. The V end was cut by 5 bases, the J end by 9 bases, with 17 bases between. This CDR3 contains 14 residues.

To note about this clone: The CDR3 end is not reached by the read, which stops 3 residues before it; the germline J gene fills it in. V is TRBV7-8 and J is TRBJ2-2; 7 bases align to TRBD1. This CDR3 contains 16 residues. CDR1 is SGHVS and CDR2 is FQNEAQ in the germline V gene. CDR3 in amino acids: CASSSATGTVNEKLFF. The CDR3 bases that were read are TGTGCCAGCAGCTCCGCTACCGGGACAGTTAATGAAAAG.

In the case of this clone: The CDR3 is cut off 3 residues early in the read; its end comes from the germline J gene. V is TRBV18 and J is TRBJ1-6; D is undetermined. Germline assignment: CDR1 KGHSH and CDR2 LQKENI. The CDR3 covers 15 residues. V was cut by 3 bases and J by 2 bases, with 8 bases left in between. The CDR3 sequence: CASSPSGAYNSPLHF. The DNA read from the CDR3 is TGTGCCAGCTCACCCTCAGGAGCCTATAATTCACCC.

As to this clone: The DNA ends 3 residues before the CDR3 does, and the rest of the CDR3 is filled in from the germline J gene. V is TRBV7-8 and J is TRBJ2-2, with TRBD2 matching over 16 bases. This CDR3 is built from 17 residues. V shed 5 bases, J shed 6 bases, and the junction held 6 bases outside the gene matches. Germline V gene lookup returns CDR1 SGHVS and CDR2 FQNEAQ. The sequenced part of the CDR3 DNA is TGTGCCAGCAGCCCCCCGGGACTAGCGGGGGGGCCCGGGGAG. It translates to CASSPPGLAGGPGE. The whole CDR3 protein reads CASSPPGLAGGPGELFF.

In regard to this clone: The DNA ends 3 residues before the CDR3 does, and the rest of the CDR3 is filled in from the germline J gene. The chain has TRBV19 and TRBJ2-7, with 8 nucleotides matching TRBD1. Germline lookup yields CDR1 LNHDA and CDR2 SQIVND (reference sequence). With 4 bases clipped from V and 1 base from J, the junction kept 6 bases outside the gene matches. This CDR3 is built from 15 residues. CDR3 region: CASSTGGASSYEQYF. CDR3 DNA, as far as it was read: TGTGCCAGTAGTACAGGGGGCGCCTCGTCCTACGAG.

As regards this clone: The CDR3 extends 3 residues past the end of the read, so its final part is completed from the germline J gene. The rearrangement links TRBV19 to TRBJ2-2; possibly TRBD2 for D (6 bases). This CDR3 region has 17 residues. Germline values: CDR1 LNHDA, CDR2 SQIVND (reference sequence). The CDR3 spells CASSGGLLSSGANVLFF. The sequenced part of the CDR3 DNA is TGTGCCAGTAGTGGTGGACTACTTAGCTCTGGGGCCAACGTG.